This T cell receptor (beta chain) was documented in a study of blood T cell repertoires in COVID-19 (dated by TCRdb to the early 2020s). Regarding the complete study: Samples from collaborators originated in the United States, Italy and Spain and spanned both the acute and convalescent phases of COVID-19. The repertoires were released in a freely available public database meant as a resource for research on the immune response to SARS-CoV-2. The samples were drawn from two sources: the first 160 participants of the ongoing ImmuneRACE study, and approximately 1,300 subjects contributed by 6 global collaborators. HLA class I and class II types, where available, came from metadata supplied by the sample provider rather than from assay-based typing. The sample metadata nearly always contained a de-identified subject ID, COVID-19 status, age in years and sex. The prospective study material was composed of cDNA or gDNA derived from T cells, B-cell-depleted T cells, or PBMCs. Deeply sampled blood TCRbeta repertoires from subjects exposed to, actively infected with, or recovered from COVID-19 were included in the dataset.

Whole blood was collected in K2EDTA tubes by collaborating institutions according to the institutions' own protocols. Collaborator samples were shipped for TCRbeta analysis as frozen whole blood, isolated PBMCs, or DNA extracted from either sample type. A note on this clone: Its antigen remains undetermined. Base quality data are lacking; no much larger clone is found one base away.

According to the germline V gene, CDR1 reads MNHEY and CDR2 reads SVGAGI. The CDR3 numbers 15 residues from cysteine through phenylalanine. The read is trimmed to its CDR3 DNA, 45 bases read in frame from base 1. V loses 6 bases of germline sequence and J loses 1 base, and the interval between the two ends is 16 bases. General conclusions and limits of the study: Clinical and demographic metadata were provided uncurated, with the amount varying by source and participant.

TCRbeta CDR3 regions were amplified from genomic DNA by means of the immunoSEQ Assay, a bias-controlled multiplex PCR. In the source study's methods: The number of nucleated cells in each sample was estimated from the amplification of reference gene primers within the assay. To quantify the absolute abundance of each unique TCRbeta CDR3 rearrangement, sequence reads were collapsed and filtered. For each sample, productive Simpson clonality was calculated as the square root of Simpson's diversity index over productive rearrangements. Not all clones reach the TCRdb copy of this immuneACCESS table, which keeps in-frame sequences only. Checked studies attribute under half of the gap to unresolved V genes and leave the rest unexplained. The V and J calls and the clone size are those of that table, but D and trimming were determined from the DNA. This sample holds about 60,000 clones; roughly four fifths were observed only once. More than 8% of the sample rests with the top ten.

This TCR derives from a woman older than 75 with acute or convalescent COVID-19. The chain is encoded by TRBV6-5 joined to TRBJ2-7, with the identity of the D gene unclear. Sequencing used peripheral blood. The CDR3 is CASSTTSGVSYEQYF. The nucleotides are TGTGCCAGCAGCACTACTTCGGGTGTATCCTACGAGCAGTACTTC.